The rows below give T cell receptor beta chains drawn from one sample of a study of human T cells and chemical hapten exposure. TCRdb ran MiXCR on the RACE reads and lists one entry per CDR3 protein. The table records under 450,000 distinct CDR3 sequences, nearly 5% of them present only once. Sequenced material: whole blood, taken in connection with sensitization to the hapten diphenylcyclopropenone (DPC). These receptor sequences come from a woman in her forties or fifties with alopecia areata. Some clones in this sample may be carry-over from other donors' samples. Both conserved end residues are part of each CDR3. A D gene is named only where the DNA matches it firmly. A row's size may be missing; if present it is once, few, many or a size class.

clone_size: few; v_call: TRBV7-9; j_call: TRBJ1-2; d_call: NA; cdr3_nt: TGTGCCAGCAGCTTAGAGGGTCCGAACTATGGCTACACCTTC; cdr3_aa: CASSLEGPNYGYTF
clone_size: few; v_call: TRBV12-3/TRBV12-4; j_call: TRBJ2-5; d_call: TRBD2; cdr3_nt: TGTGCCAGCATGAGACTAGCGGGAGGGGAGACCCAGTACTTC; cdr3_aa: CASMRLAGGETQYF
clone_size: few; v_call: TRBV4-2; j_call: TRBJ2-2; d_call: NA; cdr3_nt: TGTGCCAGCAGCCAAGTCGGCAGCGTCGACACCGGGGAGCTGTTTTTT; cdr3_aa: CASSQVGSVDTGELFF
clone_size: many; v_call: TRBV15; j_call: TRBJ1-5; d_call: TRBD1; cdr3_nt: TGTGCCACCAGCAGTTCAGGGGGGGATCAGCCCCAGCATTTT; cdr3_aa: CATSSSGGDQPQHF
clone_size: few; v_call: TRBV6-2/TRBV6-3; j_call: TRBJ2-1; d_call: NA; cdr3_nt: TGTGCCAGCAGTTACACACTAGCAGGGGTCTTCAATGAGCAGTTCTTC; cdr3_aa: CASSYTLAGVFNEQFF
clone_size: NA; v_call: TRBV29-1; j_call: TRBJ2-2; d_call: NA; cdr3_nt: TGCAGCGTCGGCACCGGCCGGGACACCGGGGAGCTGTTTTTT; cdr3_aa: CSVGTGRDTGELFF
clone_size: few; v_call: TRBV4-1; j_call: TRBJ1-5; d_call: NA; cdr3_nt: TGCGCCAGCAGCCAAGTAGTCCGGGGGCGCAATCAGCCCCAGCATTTT; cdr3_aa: CASSQVVRGRNQPQHF
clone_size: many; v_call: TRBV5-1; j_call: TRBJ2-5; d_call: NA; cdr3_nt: TGCGCCAGCAGCCTCGGCCTACAAGAGACCCAGTACTTC; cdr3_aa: CASSLGLQETQYF
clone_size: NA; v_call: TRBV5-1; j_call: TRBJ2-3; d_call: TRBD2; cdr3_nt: TGCGCCAGCTGTCCCGGGACTAGCGGGACAGATACGCAGTATTTT; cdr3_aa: CASCPGTSGTDTQYF
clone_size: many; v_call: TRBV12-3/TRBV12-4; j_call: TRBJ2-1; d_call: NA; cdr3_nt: TGTGCCAGCAGTTCCCCGGCTGCCCGGGAAGGGCAGTTCTTC; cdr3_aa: CASSSPAAREGQFF
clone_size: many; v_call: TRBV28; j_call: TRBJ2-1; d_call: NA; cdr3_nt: TGTGCCCCCCAGGGACCGGGATGGGGCAATGAGCAGTTCTTC; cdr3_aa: CAPQGPGWGNEQFF
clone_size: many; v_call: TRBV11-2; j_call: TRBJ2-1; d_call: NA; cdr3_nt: TGTGCCAGCAGCTTAGAAATCGGAGGATTCTACAATGAGCAGTTCTTC; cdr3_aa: CASSLEIGGFYNEQFF
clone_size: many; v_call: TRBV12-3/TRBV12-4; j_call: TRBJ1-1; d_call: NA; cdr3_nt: TGTGCCAGCAGTTTTGGCGGCCAAGCTTTCTTT; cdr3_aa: CASSFGGQAFF
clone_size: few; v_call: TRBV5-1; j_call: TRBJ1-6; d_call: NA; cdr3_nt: TGCGCCAGCAGCTTGGAGGGACGCACGGGTTCACCCCTCCACTTT; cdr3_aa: CASSLEGRTGSPLHF
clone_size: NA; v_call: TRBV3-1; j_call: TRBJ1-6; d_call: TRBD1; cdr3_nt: TGTGCCAGCAGCCACTCTGGACAGGGCGGCTATAATTCACCCCTCCACTTT; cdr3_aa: CASSHSGQGGYNSPLHF
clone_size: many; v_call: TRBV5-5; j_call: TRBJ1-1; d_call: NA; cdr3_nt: TGTGCCAGCAGCCCGAGATCAGTTAACACTGAAGCTTTCTTT; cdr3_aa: CASSPRSVNTEAFF
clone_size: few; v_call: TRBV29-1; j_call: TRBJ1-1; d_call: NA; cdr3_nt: TGCAGCGCCCGTTACAGGGATGACACTGAAGCTTTCTTT; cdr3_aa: CSARYRDDTEAFF
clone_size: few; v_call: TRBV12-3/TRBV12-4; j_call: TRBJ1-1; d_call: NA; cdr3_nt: TGTGCCAGCAGTTTGAATGGGAACACTGAAGCTTTCTTT; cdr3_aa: CASSLNGNTEAFF
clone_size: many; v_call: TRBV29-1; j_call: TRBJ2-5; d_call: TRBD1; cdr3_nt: TGCAGCTATGGCCGGGACAGGCAAGAGACCCAGTACTTC; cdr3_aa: CSYGRDRQETQYF
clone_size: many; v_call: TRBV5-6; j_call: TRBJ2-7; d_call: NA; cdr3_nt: TGTGCCAGCAGCTTGGGGCTGACAGAGACCTACGAGCAGTACTTC; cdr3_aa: CASSLGLTETYEQYF
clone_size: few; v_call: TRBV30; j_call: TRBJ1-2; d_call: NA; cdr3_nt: TGTGCCTGGAGTCCTGATTATGGCTACACCTTC; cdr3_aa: CAWSPDYGYTF
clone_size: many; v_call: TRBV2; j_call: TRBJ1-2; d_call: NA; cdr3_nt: TGTGCCAGCAGGGACAAAGGGGAAGGATATGGCTACACCTTC; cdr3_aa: CASRDKGEGYGYTF
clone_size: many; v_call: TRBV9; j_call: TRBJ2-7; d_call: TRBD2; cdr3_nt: TGTGCCAGCAGCCCCCGCATAGCGGGGCCCTACGAGCAGTACTTC; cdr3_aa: CASSPRIAGPYEQYF
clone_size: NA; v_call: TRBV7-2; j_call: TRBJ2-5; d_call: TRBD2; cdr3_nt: TGTGCCAGCAGCTTACAACTAGCGCCTCAAGAGACCCAGTACTTC; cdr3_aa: CASSLQLAPQETQYF
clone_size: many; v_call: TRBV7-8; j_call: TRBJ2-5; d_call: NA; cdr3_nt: TGTGCCAGCAGACAACTTCCCGGGCCGCAAGAGACCCAGTACTTC; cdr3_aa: CASRQLPGPQETQYF